This T cell receptor beta chain was observed in a study of T cells in Graves' hyperthyroidism and ophthalmopathy. Whole-study results and caveats: Before onset, ophthalmopathy was predicted by the model a median 6.5 months earlier.

Orbital computed tomography, thyroid ultrasound, serum thyroxine and TRAb, and clinical symptoms together informed the diagnoses. The source of the PBMCs was over 8.5 ml of fresh peripheral blood. Germline CDR1 is SEHNR and CDR2 is FQNEAQ (reference sequence). This CDR3 is 15 amino acids long. V lost 5 bases to trimming and J lost 7 bases; unmatched junction nucleotides: 9. As concerns this clonotype: Its antigen is still unknown.

What was amplified from RNA transcripts were TCR beta CDR3 regions. Carried out on the TCR CDR3, a first-round RT-PCR used the HTBI primer set. In TCRdb, the multiplex PCR reads were re-called with MiXCR into one record per CDR3 protein. The repertoire includes hundreds of thousands of distinct CDR3 sequences, 20% to 25% of them detected once, and around two thirds sits in the top ten. The clonotype originates from a man aged 25 to 45 with Graves' ophthalmopathy. The sequenced sample was blood. The chain recombines TRBV7-9 with TRBJ1-2; 11 nucleotides line up with TRBD1. CDR3 nucleotides: TGTGCCAGCAGCCCCCAGATGGGGACAGGGGGTGGCTACACCTTC. Its protein is CASSPQMGTGGGYTF.